This T cell receptor beta chain was captured in a study of shared clonotypes between healthy human individuals. Only in-frame clones appear in the TCRdb table, and some are missing; sequencing was by immunoSEQ multiplex PCR. The table shows a few million clones, with about 92% occurring only once. The J segment lost 4 bases and the V segment lost 6 bases, leaving 4 bases of the junction unmatched. Germline loops: CDR1 KGHSH, CDR2 LQKENI. The CDR3 consists of 15 residues. This clone was observed once. The J gene is TRBJ2-3, the V gene TRBV18, with TRBD2 identical over 13 bases. The sequenced sample was naive CD4+ T cells from PBMCs. Specified subset: CD45RA+ positively selected. The receptor was derived from a man aged 18 to 35 in good health. Some clones in this sample may be carry-over from other donors' samples. CDR3 bases: TGTGCCAGCTCCTGGACTAGCGGGGGATCAGATACGCAGTATTTT. Translated: CASSWTSGGSDTQYF.